This T cell receptor (beta chain) was sequenced during a study of cytomegalovirus exposure and HLA in healthy donors. For the study at large: Prior work identified some 120 million unique TCR beta sequences in about 179 million T cells. Regarding the study as a whole: Looking again later, the authors saw that most CMV-associated TCR beta chains seemed HLA-restricted.

Amplification used 60 Vbeta primers and 13 Jbeta primers. Assay used: immunoSEQ multiplex PCR; TCRdb lists only in-frame clones, some missing. Found here are about 160,000 clones, under 90% of them singletons; the top ten hold roughly 4.4%. The V and J ends lost 1 base and 8 bases respectively, with 14 bases between them. The CDR3 loop spans 15 amino acids. The germline V gene encodes CDR1 SGHVS and CDR2 FQNEAQ. On this clone: The target antigen is unknown.

At sampling all donors were nominally healthy, likely with unrecorded immune exposures. The source of this sequence is a young man in good health and CMV-seronegative. The chain links TRBV7-8 to TRBJ1-4; D not resolved. The sample consisted of PBMCs. Written as DNA, the CDR3 is TGTGCCAGCAGCTTAGGGGCCTACAGCCGGGAAAAACTGTTTTTT. Its protein is CASSLGAYSREKLFF.